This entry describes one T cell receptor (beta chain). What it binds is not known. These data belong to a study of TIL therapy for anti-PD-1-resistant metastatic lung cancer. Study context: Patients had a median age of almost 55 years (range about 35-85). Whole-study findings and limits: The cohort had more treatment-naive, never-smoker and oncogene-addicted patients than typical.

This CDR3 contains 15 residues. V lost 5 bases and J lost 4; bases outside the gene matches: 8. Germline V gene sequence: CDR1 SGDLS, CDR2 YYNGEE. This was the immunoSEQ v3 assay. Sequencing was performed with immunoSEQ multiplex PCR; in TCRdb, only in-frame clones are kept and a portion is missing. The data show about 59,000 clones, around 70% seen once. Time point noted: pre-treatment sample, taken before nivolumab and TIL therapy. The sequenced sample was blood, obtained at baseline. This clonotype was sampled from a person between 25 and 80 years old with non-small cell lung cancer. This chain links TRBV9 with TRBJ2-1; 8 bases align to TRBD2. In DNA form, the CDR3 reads TGTGCCAGCAGTGCTTCTAGCGGGTTATACAATGAGCAGTTCTTC. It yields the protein CASSASSGLYNEQFF.